Listed below are T cell receptor beta chains from one sample, sequenced in a study of T-cell memory formation after mild COVID-19. One entry per CDR3 protein results from TCRdb running MiXCR on the 5' RACE reads. The table records about 360,000 distinct CDR3 sequences, approximately 15% of them present only once. Sequencing was performed on PBMCs or a T cell subset sorted from them (not recorded which). The origin of the receptors is a man aged 18 to 30 who had mild COVID-19 (a few samples of this study predate the infection). Cell type and time point are not known. Both conserved end residues are part of each CDR3. The order of the fields is J gene, clone size, D gene, V gene, CDR3 protein, CDR3 DNA. The D gene is left open where the match is weak. Not every row has a clone size; where given, it reads once, few, many or a size class.

>TRBJ2-3|.|.|TRBV20-1
CSARDRVLTDTQYF
TGCAGTGCTAGAGATCGAGTTCTCACAGATACGCAGTATTTT
>TRBJ2-2|.|TRBD1|TRBV12-3/TRBV12-4
CASSPGQGRSGELFF
TGTGCCAGCAGTCCGGGACAGGGGCGAAGCGGGGAGCTGTTTTTT
>TRBJ1-5|.|TRBD1|TRBV7-9
CASSTGQGGEPQHF
TGTGCCAGCAGTACTGGACAGGGAGGAGAGCCCCAGCATTTT
>TRBJ1-5|once|TRBD1|TRBV6-5
CASSYSARGGQPQHF
TGTGCCAGCAGTTATTCTGCCAGGGGGGGTCAGCCCCAGCATTTT
>TRBJ2-7|once|.|TRBV10-3
CAISVQTGEQYF
TGTGCCATCAGTGTTCAAACGGGCGAGCAGTACTTC
>TRBJ2-7|.|.|TRBV6-2/TRBV6-3
CASSYSSLEVKYF
TGTGCCAGCAGTTACTCGAGTTTGGAGGTAAAGTACTTC
>TRBJ2-7|few|.|TRBV7-2
CASSLAGVAYEQYF
TGTGCCAGCAGCTTAGCGGGTGTCGCCTACGAGCAGTACTTC
>TRBJ1-1|few|.|TRBV14
CASRSALNTEAFF
TGTGCCAGCAGAAGTGCCCTGAACACTGAAGCTTTCTTT
>TRBJ2-2|few|TRBD1|TRBV11-2
CASRGQGAGELFF
TGTGCCAGCAGGGGACAGGGGGCCGGGGAGCTGTTTTTT
>TRBJ1-1|few|.|TRBV29-1
CSVVQHNTEAFF
TGCAGCGTTGTACAGCATAACACTGAAGCTTTCTTT
>TRBJ2-3|few|.|TRBV7-3
CASSLNPGELTDTQYF
TGTGCCAGCAGCTTAAATCCTGGGGAACTCACAGATACGCAGTATTTT
>TRBJ1-5|many|.|TRBV12-3/TRBV12-4
CASTLSLGNQPQHF
TGTGCCAGCACTCTGTCTTTGGGCAATCAGCCCCAGCATTTT
>TRBJ2-5|few|.|TRBV7-8
CASSLSWAQETQYF
TGTGCCAGCAGCTTAAGTTGGGCGCAAGAGACCCAGTACTTC
>TRBJ1-6|few|.|TRBV6-2/TRBV6-3
CASSYGDLYSPLHF
TGTGCCAGCAGTTACGGGGACCTGTATTCACCCCTCCACTTT
>TRBJ1-6|.|.|TRBV4-1
CASSQVGRRNNSPLHF
TGCGCCAGCAGCCAAGTGGGACGGCGGAATAATTCACCCCTCCACTTT
>TRBJ1-2|few|TRBD1|TRBV6-6
CASRPGQNYGYTF
TGTGCCAGCAGGCCGGGACAGAACTATGGCTACACCTTC
>TRBJ2-5|few|.|TRBV20-1
CSALGDKETQYF
TGCAGTGCCCTCGGGGACAAAGAGACCCAGTACTTC
>TRBJ2-3|few|.|TRBV5-1
CASRSGVDTQYF
TGCGCCAGCCGATCTGGGGTAGATACGCAGTATTTT
>TRBJ2-7|few|.|TRBV10-3
CAISDTGYEQYF
TGTGCCATCAGTGATACAGGTTACGAGCAGTACTTC
>TRBJ2-1|.|TRBD1|TRBV7-2
CASARGYNEQFF
TGTGCCAGTGCCAGGGGGTACAATGAGCAGTTCTTC
>TRBJ2-1|.|.|TRBV3-2
CASSPPPGEQFF
TGTGCCAGCAGCCCCCCGCCGGGAGAGCAGTTCTTC
>TRBJ1-5|.|.|TRBV7-8
CASSARFPADRNQPQHF
TGTGCCAGCAGCGCTAGGTTCCCCGCGGACAGAAATCAGCCCCAGCATTTT
>TRBJ2-1|few|TRBD2|TRBV11-2
CASTRSRGAEQFF
TGTGCCAGCACCCGATCGCGGGGGGCTGAGCAGTTCTTC
>TRBJ1-1|few|TRBD1|TRBV7-2
CASSSYRGLNTEAFF
TGTGCCAGCAGCTCATACAGGGGGTTGAACACTGAAGCTTTCTTT
>TRBJ2-7|few|TRBD1|TRBV6-5
CASRPGTATYEQYF
TGTGCCAGCAGGCCCGGGACAGCGACCTACGAGCAGTACTTC
>TRBJ2-5|.|TRBD1|TRBV5-1
CASSLGQVQETQYF
TGCGCCAGCAGCCTGGGACAGGTCCAAGAGACCCAGTACTTC
>TRBJ2-7|.|.|TRBV5-1
CASSPQGGPEQYF
TGCGCCAGCAGCCCCCAGGGCGGCCCCGAGCAGTACTTC
>TRBJ2-1|.|.|TRBV7-6
CASSLWYSSYNEQFF
TGTGCCAGCAGCTTATGGTACAGCTCCTACAATGAGCAGTTCTTC
>TRBJ2-1|.|TRBD1|TRBV11-2
CASSLDRNYNEQFF
TGTGCCAGCAGCTTGGACAGGAACTACAATGAGCAGTTCTTC
>TRBJ2-2|few|.|TRBV6-5
CASSVQEVRTGELFF
TGTGCCAGCAGTGTCCAGGAAGTAAGGACCGGGGAGCTGTTTTTT
>TRBJ1-5|.|.|TRBV28
CASSRRQPQHF
TGTGCCAGCAGTCGACGGCAGCCCCAGCATTTT
>TRBJ1-3|few|.|TRBV7-2
CASSLVVTGGNTIYF
TGTGCCAGCAGCTTAGTAGTGACAGGAGGAAACACCATATATTTT
>TRBJ1-2|few|.|TRBV7-8
CASSPPGYGYTF
TGTGCCAGCAGCCCCCCGGGGTATGGCTACACCTTC
>TRBJ2-3|few|.|TRBV20-1
CSVRHTSTDTQYF
TGCAGTGTGAGGCACACTAGCACAGATACGCAGTATTTT
>TRBJ2-5|few|.|TRBV2
CASSVRGRETQYF
TGTGCCAGCAGTGTACGGGGGCGAGAGACCCAGTACTTC
>TRBJ2-7|few|TRBD1|TRBV4-3
CASSLHGQGASEQYF
TGCGCCAGCAGCCTTCATGGACAGGGGGCGAGCGAGCAGTACTTC
>TRBJ2-3|.|TRBD1|TRBV18
CASSRGQGTTDTQYF
TGTGCCAGCTCACGTGGACAGGGGACTACAGATACGCAGTATTTT
>TRBJ2-1|few|TRBD1|TRBV5-6
CASSLGGQGANEQFF
TGTGCCAGCAGCTTGGGGGGACAGGGGGCGAATGAGCAGTTCTTC
>TRBJ2-5|many|TRBD2|TRBV11-2
CASSSREAHEETQYF
TGTGCCAGCAGCTCCCGGGAGGCCCACGAAGAGACCCAGTACTTC
>TRBJ1-1|few|.|TRBV6-6
CASRTRTANTEAFF
TGTGCCAGCAGGACCAGGACAGCGAACACTGAAGCTTTCTTT
>TRBJ1-3|few|.|TRBV7-3
CASSPDRGNTIYF
TGTGCCAGCAGCCCCGACAGGGGAAACACCATATATTTT
>TRBJ1-2|few|.|TRBV4-1
CASSQVQGEGYGYTF
TGCGCCAGCAGCCAAGTACAGGGAGAAGGGTATGGCTACACCTTC
>TRBJ2-3|few|.|TRBV5-4
CASSSLLRGTDTQYF
TGTGCCAGCAGCTCGTTGCTCAGGGGCACAGATACGCAGTATTTT
>TRBJ2-7|.|TRBD2|TRBV4-1
CASSQPGLVYEQYF
TGCGCCAGCAGCCAACCGGGACTAGTCTACGAGCAGTACTTC
>TRBJ1-5|few|.|TRBV19
CASSIGFRDSNQPQHF
TGTGCCAGTAGTATTGGCTTCCGGGACAGCAATCAGCCCCAGCATTTT
>TRBJ2-2|few|TRBD2|TRBV7-9
CASSRGTSRYTGELFF
TGTGCCAGCAGCCGAGGGACTAGTAGGTACACCGGGGAGCTGTTTTTT
>TRBJ2-3|few|TRBD2|TRBV25-1
CASSDHKRGWMDTQYF
TGTGCCAGCAGTGACCATAAGCGGGGGTGGATGGATACGCAGTATTTT
>TRBJ2-4|few|.|TRBV6-1
CASRLGHSLGNIQYF
TGTGCCAGCAGGCTGGGACACTCACTAGGGAACATTCAGTACTTC
>TRBJ1-2|.|.|TRBV28
CASRAGTNYGYTF
TGTGCCAGCAGGGCAGGGACAAACTATGGCTACACCTTC